Listed below are T cell receptor beta chains from one sample, sequenced in a study of cytomegalovirus exposure and HLA in healthy donors. Produced via immunoSEQ multiplex PCR; TCRdb's table is partial and in-frame only. The sample has under 130,000 clones, around 66% seen once. The specimen was PBMCs. The receptors shown here come from a woman in her fifties or sixties in good health and CMV-seronegative. CDR3s include the opening cysteine and the closing phenylalanine or tryptophan. A D gene is named only where the DNA matches it firmly. Size values are once, few and many counts, or a class for expanded clones, and some rows have none.

j_gene,d_gene,abundance,v_gene,CDR3aa,CDR3nt
TRBJ1-1,-,-,TRBV18,CASSSEVAETEAFF,TGTGCCAGCTCATCAGAGGTAGCGGAGACTGAAGCTTTCTTT
TRBJ2-7,TRBD2,-,TRBV10-3,CATSPAGAGYEQYF,TGTGCCACCTCTCCAGCGGGAGCTGGTTACGAGCAGTACTTC
TRBJ2-2,-,-,TRBV12-5,CASGLGLTTTGELFF,TGTGCTAGTGGTTTGGGACTAACTACCACCGGGGAGCTGTTTTTT
TRBJ2-7,-,few,TRBV5-3,CARSLHTAGTYEQYF,TGTGCCAGAAGCTTGCATACGGCGGGAACGTACGAGCAGTACTTC
TRBJ2-6,TRBD2,-,TRBV10-3,CAISESPGLAGLGANVLTF,TGTGCCATCAGTGAGAGCCCGGGACTAGCGGGACTTGGGGCCAACGTCCTGACTTTC
TRBJ2-1,TRBD2,-,TRBV11-2,CASISLAGIYNEQFF,TGTGCCAGCATCTCCCTAGCGGGGATTTACAATGAGCAGTTCTTC
TRBJ1-1,TRBD1,-,TRBV2,CASTPQGRNTEAFF,TGTGCCAGCACCCCACAGGGGAGGAACACTGAAGCTTTCTTT
TRBJ2-7,TRBD2,-,TRBV28,CASSFRGLAGSYEQYF,TGTGCCAGCAGTTTTCGGGGACTAGCGGGAAGCTACGAGCAGTACTTC
TRBJ1-2,-,-,TRBV4-2,CASSQDLVQAVRYGYTF,TGTGCCAGCAGCCAAGATTTAGTCCAGGCTGTTAGGTATGGCTACACCTTC
TRBJ2-1,TRBD1,-,TRBV10-1,CASLSGTDNGNEQFF,TGCGCCAGCCTCTCCGGGACAGATAACGGGAATGAGCAGTTCTTC
TRBJ2-3,-,-,TRBV15,CATSRDVGAATDTQYF,TGTGCCACCAGCAGAGACGTTGGCGCGGCCACAGATACGCAGTATTTT
TRBJ1-5,TRBD1,once,TRBV6-6,CASTRTGADQPQHF,TGTGCCAGCACCCGGACAGGGGCGGATCAGCCCCAGCATTTT
TRBJ1-1,TRBD1,-,TRBV11-2,CASSLTGGSEAFF,TGTGCCAGCAGCTTGACAGGGGGCTCTGAAGCTTTCTTT
TRBJ1-1,-,once,TRBV7-8,CASSLVSAGEAFF,TGTGCCAGCAGCTTAGTGTCGGCGGGAGAAGCTTTCTTT
TRBJ2-7,TRBD1,-,TRBV18,CASSPGTGGEQYF,TGTGCCAGCTCACCCGGGACAGGGGGTGAGCAGTACTTC
TRBJ2-7,TRBD2,-,TRBV5-1,CASSLAGGGSSYEQYF,TGCGCCAGCAGCTTGGCCGGCGGGGGATCCTCCTACGAGCAGTACTTC
TRBJ1-2,-,few,TRBV5-1,CASPMGGYTF,TGCGCCAGCCCAATGGGCGGCTACACCTTC
TRBJ1-3,TRBD1,few,TRBV7-9,CASSRRDRPGNTIYF,TGTGCCAGCAGCCGAAGGGACAGGCCAGGAAACACCATATATTTT
TRBJ2-7,-,-,TRBV18,CASSIIPGDIYEQYF,TGTGCCAGTTCCATAATCCCCGGCGACATCTACGAGCAGTACTTC
TRBJ2-7,-,-,TRBV18,CASSAVDPQVTYEQYF,TGTGCCAGCTCAGCAGTGGACCCACAGGTGACCTACGAGCAGTACTTC
TRBJ2-7,TRBD2,-,TRBV28,CASQLAGVYEQYF,TGTGCCAGCCAATTAGCGGGAGTCTACGAGCAGTACTTC
TRBJ2-1,-,once,TRBV4-2,CASSLGQRTYNEQFF,TGTGCCAGCAGCCTCGGACAGCGTACCTACAATGAGCAGTTCTTC
TRBJ2-1,-,once,TRBV6-1,CASGTLANEQFF,TGTGCCAGTGGAACCCTAGCGAATGAGCAGTTCTTC
TRBJ2-6,TRBD2,few,TRBV4-1,CASSQGLAVISGANVLTF,TGCGCCAGCAGCCAAGGACTAGCGGTGATCTCTGGGGCCAACGTCCTGACTTTC
TRBJ2-1,-,few,TRBV27,CASSHGNEQFF,TGTGCCAGCAGCCACGGGAATGAGCAGTTCTTC
TRBJ1-2,TRBD1,few,TRBV7-2,CASSTHRGVGYTF,TGTGCCAGCAGCACCCACAGGGGCGTCGGCTACACCTTC
TRBJ2-3,TRBD2,-,TRBV30,CAWRGWGGDTQYF,TGTGCCTGGAGGGGTTGGGGGGGTGATACGCAGTATTTT
TRBJ1-1,-,-,TRBV18,CASSPQTQANTEAFF,TGTGCCAGCTCACCACAAACCCAGGCGAACACTGAAGCTTTCTTT
TRBJ2-5,TRBD2,-,TRBV7-9,CASSYPGLARETQYF,TGTGCCAGCAGTTACCCGGGACTAGCGAGGGAGACCCAGTACTTC
TRBJ1-5,-,-,TRBV28,CATRSGGRQPQHF,TGTGCCACCCGGAGCGGGGGCCGGCAGCCCCAGCATTTT
TRBJ2-7,-,few,TRBV7-8,CASSLAAGDEQYF,TGTGCCAGCAGCTTAGCCGCAGGGGACGAGCAGTACTTC
TRBJ1-4,-,-,TRBV5-1,CASSLGELPATNEKLFF,TGCGCCAGCAGCTTGGGGGAGCTTCCTGCAACTAATGAAAAACTGTTTTTT
TRBJ2-7,TRBD2,-,TRBV10-3,CAISVAGGTYEQYF,TGTGCCATCAGTGTTGCGGGAGGAACCTACGAGCAGTACTTC
TRBJ1-2,-,-,TRBV30,CAWNLPGANYGYTF,TGTGCCTGGAATTTGCCGGGAGCTAACTATGGCTACACCTTC
TRBJ2-7,-,-,TRBV7-8,CASSGRDKQYF,TGTGCCAGCAGCGGCCGGGACAAGCAGTACTTC
TRBJ1-1,TRBD1,once,TRBV27,CASSQPTGGNTEAFF,TGTGCCAGCAGCCAACCGACAGGGGGGAACACTGAAGCTTTCTTT
TRBJ1-6,TRBD1,-,TRBV18,CASSPRQGAPLHF,TGTGCCAGCTCACCACGACAGGGGGCACCCCTCCACTTT
TRBJ2-2,TRBD1,-,TRBV19,CASTIRGTRTGGDFVTGELFF,TGTGCCAGTACTATACGCGGTACCCGGACAGGGGGCGACTTTGTTACCGGGGAGCTGTTTTTT
TRBJ2-3,-,-,TRBV11-2,CASIQGQGTDTQYF,TGTGCCAGCATCCAGGGTCAGGGCACAGATACGCAGTATTTT
TRBJ2-2,TRBD1,-,TRBV30,CAWSLSRTGGAPGELFF,TGTGCCTGGAGCCTATCCCGGACAGGGGGCGCCCCCGGGGAGCTGTTTTTT
TRBJ2-3,-,-,TRBV19,CASNRGIIDTQYF,TGTGCCAGTAATCGGGGGATCATAGATACGCAGTATTTT
TRBJ2-3,-,few,TRBV27,CATWGLSIHTQYF,TGTGCCACCTGGGGACTTAGCATACATACGCAGTATTTT
TRBJ1-1,-,-,TRBV4-1,CASSQPGGNTEAFF,TGCGCCAGCAGCCAGCCGGGGGGGAACACTGAAGCTTTCTTT
TRBJ2-1,-,few,TRBV5-1,CASSLGWDGSEQFF,TGCGCCAGCAGCTTGGGTTGGGATGGGAGTGAGCAGTTCTTC
TRBJ2-2,TRBD2,-,TRBV4-3,CASSQDWTSGIFGELFF,TGCGCCAGCAGCCAAGATTGGACTAGCGGGATATTCGGGGAGCTGTTTTTT
TRBJ1-1,-,-,TRBV19,CASSRTATAPEAFF,TGTGCCAGTAGTCGGACAGCAACTGCCCCTGAAGCTTTCTTT
TRBJ1-1,-,-,TRBV2,CASTPEAGLILNTEAFF,TGTGCCAGCACCCCCGAAGCAGGATTAATTTTGAACACTGAAGCTTTCTTT
TRBJ2-7,-,once,TRBV27,CASSLLGDEQYF,TGTGCCAGCAGTTTACTAGGGGACGAGCAGTACTTC
TRBJ2-1,TRBD2,-,TRBV5-1,CASSWAGGSNNEQFF,TGCGCCAGCAGCTGGGCGGGAGGCTCAAACAATGAGCAGTTCTTC
TRBJ2-7,TRBD2,-,TRBV18,CASSPSAGATYEQYF,TGTGCCAGCTCACCATCCGCGGGAGCGACCTACGAGCAGTACTTC
TRBJ2-7,TRBD1,-,TRBV5-4,CASSLHTGGAYEQYF,TGTGCCAGCAGCTTGCATACAGGGGGCGCCTACGAGCAGTACTTC
TRBJ2-5,TRBD1,-,TRBV19,CASSIVGQEETQYF,TGTGCCAGTAGTATAGTGGGACAGGAAGAGACCCAGTACTTC
TRBJ1-1,TRBD1,-,TRBV11-2,CASSLGDRITEAFF,TGTGCCAGCAGCTTAGGGGACAGAATCACTGAAGCTTTCTTT
TRBJ1-5,-,few,TRBV27,CASSYQGRGGQPQHF,TGTGCCAGCAGTTACCAGGGACGAGGGGGTCAGCCCCAGCATTTT
TRBJ2-7,-,-,TRBV4-1,CASSQVARVRPGTYEQYF,TGCGCCAGCAGCCAAGTCGCCCGTGTTCGGCCAGGTACCTACGAGCAGTACTTC
TRBJ2-7,-,-,TRBV4-2,CASSQGPASEQYF,TGTGCCAGCAGCCAAGGGCCAGCGTCCGAGCAGTACTTC
TRBJ1-4,TRBD1,-,TRBV25-1,CASSESGQGGEKLFF,TGTGCCAGCAGTGAATCCGGGCAGGGGGGCGAAAAACTGTTTTTT
TRBJ2-5,TRBD2,-,TRBV18,CASSRLSGGQETQYF,TGTGCCAGCTCACGACTTAGCGGGGGTCAAGAGACCCAGTACTTC
TRBJ2-2,TRBD2,-,TRBV27,CATSDSGDTGELFF,TGTGCCACCTCTGATAGCGGGGACACCGGGGAGCTGTTTTTT